The present T cell receptor (beta chain) was sequenced within a study of T cell responses to AZD1222 COVID-19 vaccine. Study conclusions and caveats: Recipients of AZD1222 seropositive at baseline numbered only 5 or 6.

Turning to this clone: Its specificity is unknown.

Sequenced by immunoSEQ multiplex PCR; TCRdb stores in-frame clones only, minus some. This table holds about 150,000 clones, about 92% found once. The sequencing used peripheral blood, collected 28 days after the second AZD1222 dose. The origin of this receptor is an adult who received the AZD1222 COVID-19 vaccine.

CDR3 in amino acids: CASSFGRGRVEQFF. Here the CDR3 DNA reads TGTGCCAGCAGCTTTGGCAGGGGGCGAGTTGAGCAGTTCTTC. The gene calls are TRBV7-8 and TRBJ2-1; the match to TRBD1 covers 8 bases. The germline V gene has CDR1 SGHVS and CDR2 FQNEAQ. This CDR3 region has 14 residues. Unmatched junction bases numbered 7, after V lost 3 bases and J lost 9 bases.